The rows below give T cell receptor beta chains drawn from one sample of a study of blood T cell repertoires in COVID-19. Some clones are missing from TCRdb's copy, which holds only in-frame ones; the method was immunoSEQ multiplex PCR. The sample consists of about 200,000 clones, around 85% of them appearing once. Input material: peripheral blood. The receptors come from a human donor with active or convalescent COVID-19. The donor label of this sample is uncertain. The CDR3 runs from the conserved cysteine through the conserved F or W. The D gene is left open where the match is weak. Some rows have no size entry. The others give once, few or many, or a class for an expanded clone.

j_call | clone_size | d_call | v_call | cdr3_nt | cdr3_aa
TRBJ1-2 | . | . | TRBV28 | TGTGCCAGCAGGTCCTCTAACTATGGCTACACCTTC | CASRSSNYGYTF
TRBJ2-2 | . | . | TRBV4-1 | TGCGCCAGCAGCCAAGTCGGTGACAGCAACACCGGGGAGCTGTTTTTT | CASSQVGDSNTGELFF
TRBJ2-1 | . | . | TRBV4-3 | TGCGCCAGCAGCCAGGACCAGACTCGCCAGCGGGCTCTGTTCTTC | CASSQDQTRQRALFF
TRBJ2-1 | . | TRBD2 | TRBV15 | TGTGCCACCGCCTTGCGGGGGGAGACGGATGAGCAGTTCTTC | CATALRGETDEQFF
TRBJ2-5 | . | . | TRBV5-5 | TGTGCCAGCAGCCCTGGACATAAGATGTACCAAGAGACCCAGTACTTC | CASSPGHKMYQETQYF
TRBJ2-7 | . | . | TRBV25-1 | TGTGCCAGCAGTGTTCAGGGATTCTCCTACGAGCAGTACTTC | CASSVQGFSYEQYF
TRBJ2-1 | . | . | TRBV11-2 | TGTGCCAGCAGCTTAGAAGCTGGTTCCTACAATGAGCAGTTCTTC | CASSLEAGSYNEQFF
TRBJ1-2 | . | . | TRBV30 | TGTGCCTGGATTCGGGACTATGGCTACACCTTC | CAWIRDYGYTF
TRBJ2-3 | . | . | TRBV2 | TGTGCCAGCAGTGTATTACAAAGCACAGATACGCAGTATTTT | CASSVLQSTDTQYF
TRBJ1-1 | . | TRBD1 | TRBV29-1 | TGCAGCGTGGCAGGGGGGAGGACTGAAGCTTTCTTT | CSVAGGRTEAFF
TRBJ2-1 | . | . | TRBV6-2/TRBV6-3 | TGTGCCAGCAGTTACTCAAGACTATCGAGCTCCTACAATGAGCAGTTCTTC | CASSYSRLSSSYNEQFF
TRBJ2-1 | . | TRBD2 | TRBV3-1/TRBV3-2 | TGTGCCAGCAGCCCGCAGAGCGGGAGGAGGTACAATGAGCAGTTCTTC | CASSPQSGRRYNEQFF
TRBJ2-3 | many | TRBD1 | TRBV19 | TGTGCCAGTAGTATAGATCGGACAGGGAGCACAGATACGCAGTATTTT | CASSIDRTGSTDTQYF
TRBJ1-5 | . | TRBD1 | TRBV7-2 | TGTGCCAGCAGACCCACAGGGGCGACGAATCAGCCCCAGCATTTT | CASRPTGATNQPQHF
TRBJ2-1 | . | TRBD2 | TRBV27 | TGTGCCAGCAGTTTAATGTCTAGCGGGAGAAACAATGAGCAGTTCTTC | CASSLMSSGRNNEQFF
TRBJ2-7 | . | . | TRBV10-2 | TGCGCCAGCAGTGAAGGGGCCCAGGGCCCCTACGAGCAGTACTTC | CASSEGAQGPYEQYF
TRBJ2-6 | . | . | TRBV5-4 | TGTGCCAGCAGCCTTGCGTGGAGCCCTGGGGCCAACGTCCTGACTTTC | CASSLAWSPGANVLTF
TRBJ2-1 | . | . | TRBV7-3 | TGTGCCAGCAGCAGGGGGTTGGGCTCCTTAGGGGATGAGCAGTTCTTC | CASSRGLGSLGDEQFF
TRBJ2-7 | . | TRBD2 | TRBV7-9 | TGTGCCAGCAGCTCCCGACTAGCGGGAGGTCGTTTCCGCGAGCAGTACTTC | CASSSRLAGGRFREQYF
TRBJ2-4 | . | TRBD2 | TRBV5-1 | TGCGCCAGCAGCTGGACTAGCGGAGGGGTGAACATTCAGTACTTC | CASSWTSGGVNIQYF
TRBJ2-3 | . | TRBD2 | TRBV15 | TGTGCCACCGGACTAGCGGGAACCACAGATACGCAGTATTTT | CATGLAGTTDTQYF
TRBJ2-5 | . | TRBD2 | TRBV15 | TGTGCCACCAGCAGAGTCCTAGCGGGGGCGGGGGAGACCCAGTACTTC | CATSRVLAGAGETQYF
TRBJ2-3 | . | . | TRBV5-8 | TGTGCCAGCAAGTTGCGCGGGGCCCGAGGGTATACGCAGTATTTT | CASKLRGARGYTQYF
TRBJ1-5 | . | TRBD1 | TRBV6-5 | TGTGCCAGCAGTCAGGACAGGGGACAGCCCCAGCATTTT | CASSQDRGQPQHF
TRBJ2-7 | . | . | TRBV28 | TGTGCCAGCAGTTTAACCGGGGACGAGCAGTACTTC | CASSLTGDEQYF
TRBJ2-3 | . | TRBD2 | TRBV7-7 | TGTGCTAGCAGCCCCAGCGGGAGAGGCACAGATACGCAGTATTTT | CASSPSGRGTDTQYF
TRBJ1-5 | . | . | TRBV6-5 | TGTGCCAGCAGTTACTCGTTTGGGCCCCAGCCCCAGCATTTT | CASSYSFGPQPQHF
TRBJ1-5 | . | . | TRBV2 | TGTGCCAGCAGTCGGGGGAGGGAGACTCAGCCCCAGCATTTT | CASSRGRETQPQHF
TRBJ1-5 | . | . | TRBV30 | TGTGCCTGGAGTGTAGGGGGGGACCAGCCCCAGCATTTT | CAWSVGGDQPQHF
TRBJ1-3 | . | . | TRBV5-1 | TGCGCCAGCAGCCCCATCGGGGGAAACACCATATATTTT | CASSPIGGNTIYF
TRBJ2-1 | . | TRBD2 | TRBV19 | TGTGCCAGCCGGACTAGCGGGCTCTACAATGAGCAGTTCTTC | CASRTSGLYNEQFF
TRBJ1-4 | . | TRBD1 | TRBV30 | TGTGCCTGGAGTGCCTGGGACAGGGGGTTTGAAAAACTGTTTTTT | CAWSAWDRGFEKLFF
TRBJ1-2 | . | . | TRBV6-5 | TGTGCCAGCACCCCTACGGCGGCAGGGTTGGGTGGCTACACCTTC | CASTPTAAGLGGYTF